Below, 4 T cell receptor beta chains from the same sample are listed, as sequenced in a study of control samples from healthy donors and cancer patients (dated by TCRdb to the early 2020s). The library was produced with the immunoSEQ multiplex PCR assay. TCRdb mirrors the immuneACCESS table, restricted to in-frame sequences. Some clones are absent from its copies; in checked studies, under half trace to an unresolved V gene, and the reason for the others is unknown. The sample table contains about 150,000 clones; only one count was recorded for approximately 94% of them. Of the sample, about 1.4% falls within the top ten clones. Sequences were obtained from blood. The receptors shown here come from a woman under 30 in good health.

This rearrangement joins TRBV6-1 to TRBJ1-5; D remains unclear. V was pared by 2 bases and J by 7 bases, with 9 bases between. The CDR3 loop spans 13 amino acids. Germline CDR1 MNHNS, CDR2 SASEGT. The CDR3 region is CASSEQVLQPQHF. In DNA form, the CDR3 reads TGTGCCAGCAGTGAACAAGTTTTGCAGCCCCAGCATTTT.

This clone was counted a single time. The V call is TRBV10-3, the J call TRBJ1-5; weak D call: TRBD1 (5 bases). There are 12 residues in the CDR3. The V end lost 10 bases, the J end lost 4 bases, and 11 bases lay between the germline ends. The germline CDR1 and CDR2 sequences are ENHRY and SYGVKD. The DNA for the CDR3 is TGTGCCAGCCGGGACGGTAATCAGCCCCAGCATTTT. It encodes CASRDGNQPQHF.

The chain has TRBV29-1 and TRBJ2-3, with 11 bases aligning to TRBD2. This CDR3 contains 16 residues. After removal of 3 bases from V and 6 bases from J, the junction contained 11 bases not matched to a gene. Looked up from germline, CDR1 is SQVTM and CDR2 is ANQGSEA. CDR3: CSVEGGLAGPGDTQYF. The CDR3, as DNA: TGCAGCGTTGAGGGAGGACTAGCGGGCCCAGGGGATACGCAGTATTTT.

V is TRBV28 and J is TRBJ2-7, with TRBD1 matching over 9 bases. There are 13 residues in the CDR3. Germline V lookup: CDR1 MDHEN, CDR2 SYDVKM. V was pared by 6 bases and J by 3 bases, with 3 bases of the junction left unmatched. The CDR3 spells CASRRGQGYEQYF. In nucleotides, the CDR3 is TGTGCCAGCAGGAGGGGACAGGGCTACGAGCAGTACTTC. The variable domain in full, with the rest retrieved from reference TRBV28 and TRBJ2-7, is DVKVTQSSRYLVKRTGEKVFLECVQDMDHENMFWYRQDPGLGLRLIYFSYDVKMKEKGDIPEGYSVSREKKERFSLILESASTNQTSMYLCASRRGQGYEQYFGPGTRLTVT.